The 5 T cell receptor beta chains below come from one sample, sequenced in a study of blood T cell repertoires in COVID-19. This table comes from immunoSEQ multiplex PCR, and its TCRdb copy is limited to in-frame clones, with some not included. Counted here are 130,000 or so clones, about 83% occurring once; the ten biggest clones make up roughly 2.1%. The source material was peripheral blood. The receptor source for this set is a woman aged 50 to 60 with acute or convalescent COVID-19.

This rearrangement joins TRBV5-1 to TRBJ2-7; tentatively, D is TRBD1 (5 bases). Trimming shortened V by 2 bases and J by 4 bases, and 16 bases separated the two germline ends. The CDR3 contains 15 residues. Germline V CDR1 and CDR2: SGHRS, YFSETQ. CDR3 nucleotides: TGCGCCAGCAGCTTCGACAGTCGCTCAGGGTACGAGCAGTACTTC. Translating gives CASSFDSRSGYEQYF.

The rearrangement links TRBV19 to TRBJ1-5; D is possibly TRBD1 (6 bases). CDR1 is LNHDA, CDR2 SQIVND, per germline (reference sequence). Trimming took 5 bases from V and 3 from J, leaving 14 bases between them. The CDR3 extends over 15 amino acids. CDR3 loop: CASSDLGQYNQPQHF. The CDR3, as DNA: TGTGCCAGTAGTGACTTGGGACAATACAATCAGCCCCAGCATTTT. The whole variable domain, remainder taken from reference TRBV19 and TRBJ1-5, is DGGITQSPKYLFRKEGQNVTLSCEQNLNHDAMYWYRQDPGQGLRLIYYSQIVNDFQKGDIAEGYSVSREKKESFPLTVTSAQKNPTAFYLCASSDLGQYNQPQHFGDGTRLSIL.

The chain carries TRBV5-4 and TRBJ2-3, with TRBD2 matching over 9 bases. The CDR3 sequence is 16 residues long. Germline CDR1 SGHNT, CDR2 YYREEE (reference sequence). J gave up 5 bases and V 1 base, and 8 bases lay outside the gene matches. The CDR3 sequence is CASSLSAGGLEDTQYF. CDR3 coding DNA: TGTGCCAGCAGCTTGAGCGCGGGAGGGCTTGAAGATACGCAGTATTTT.

This chain connects TRBV3-1 (or the pseudogene TRBV3-2) to TRBJ2-3; 9 bases align to TRBD2. The germline V gene has CDR1 LGHDT and CDR2 YNNKEL (reference sequence). J was trimmed by 5 bases and V by 6 bases; bases with no gene match: 3. The CDR3 covers 13 residues. For the CDR3, the DNA is TGTGCCAGCAGAGCGGGAGGAGTAGATACGCAGTATTTT. Translated: CASRAGGVDTQYF.

The CDR3 region has the DNA TGTGCCAGCACCCCGAGCGGTTACGAGCAGTACTTC. Protein: CASTPSGYEQYF. The genes are TRBV6-2 or TRBV6-3 and TRBJ2-7; a possible D gene is TRBD2 (5 bases). V was clipped by 7 bases and J by 4 bases, with 11 bases between them. The CDR3 is 12 amino acids. Germline loops: CDR1 MNHEY, CDR2 SVGEGT.